The text below deals with one T cell receptor (beta chain). Its target is not known. The V gene's germline CDR1 is DFQATT and CDR2 SNEGSKA (reference sequence). CDR3 size: 15 residues. Trimming removed 0 bases from V and 5 bases from J, with 16 bases in between. This record belongs to a study of T cell repertoires in cytomegalovirus infection. Study background: HLA-C-restricted CMV epitopes, recently identified, and well-studied HLA-B-restricted ones were used by the study. Matching HLA type, along with CMV infection, was indicated by public TCR beta signatures.

Points from the study as a whole: CMV carriers with the relevant HLA were identified by cumulative public TCR beta family frequency. The ex vivo response showed dominance by HLA-C-restricted CMV-specific TCR beta clonotypes.

Each CDR3 protein gets one entry after TCRdb re-called the reads with MiXCR. The table shows approximately 730,000 distinct CDR3 sequences, with 33% occurring only once. The chain carries TRBV20-1 and TRBJ1-1, with D perhaps matching TRBD1 (5 bases). The sample consisted of cultured PBMCs, taken from culture after CMV antigen stimulation. The origin of this receptor is a human donor in good health (CMV status not recorded). Some clones in this sample may be carry-over from other donors' samples. In DNA form, the CDR3 reads TGCAGTGCTAGAGATCCTAAAGGGGCGGATACTGAAGCTTTCTTT. It translates to CSARDPKGADTEAFF.